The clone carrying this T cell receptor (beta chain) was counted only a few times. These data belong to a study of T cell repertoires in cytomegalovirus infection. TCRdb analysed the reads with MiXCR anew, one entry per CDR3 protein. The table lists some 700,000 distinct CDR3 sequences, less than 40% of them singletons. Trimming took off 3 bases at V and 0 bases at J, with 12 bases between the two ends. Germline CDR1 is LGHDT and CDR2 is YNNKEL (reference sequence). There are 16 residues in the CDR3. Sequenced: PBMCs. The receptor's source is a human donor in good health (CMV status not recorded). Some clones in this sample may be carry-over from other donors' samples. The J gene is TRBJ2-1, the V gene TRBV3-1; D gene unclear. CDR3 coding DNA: TGTGCCAGCAGCCATGTTAGCCAAAGCTCCTACAATGAGCAGTTCTTC. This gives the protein CASSHVSQSSYNEQFF.